Below are 18 T cell receptor beta chains sequenced from a single sample in a study of cytomegalovirus exposure and HLA in healthy donors. Primers for the PCR totalled 60 Vbeta and 13 Jbeta. This table comes from immunoSEQ multiplex PCR, and its TCRdb copy is limited to in-frame clones, with some not included. This sample contains just under 60,000 clones. The sequenced sample was PBMCs. Receptors were obtained from a male donor in good health and CMV-seronegative.

The rearrangement joins TRBV1 to TRBJ1-2; the table names TRBD1, a call not compared with the DNA. TRBV1 is termed a pseudogene. This CDR3 spans 15 amino acids. The CDR3 is CTSSQVARGRNGYTF. CDR3 sequence (DNA): TGCACCAGCAGCCAAGTGGCCAGGGGGCGAAATGGCTACACCTTC.

This chain joins TRBV6-1 and TRBJ2-5; TRBD1 might be the D (6 bases). Germline V CDR1 and CDR2: MNHNS, SASEGT. The V end lost 1 base, the J end lost 5 bases, and 14 bases lay between the germline ends. The CDR3 totals 15 residues. The CDR3 region has the DNA TGTGCCAGCAGTGAAGGAGGGAACAGGGTCGAGACCCAGTACTTC. As protein: CASSEGGNRVETQYF.

For this clone: The junction and the germline gene differ at one end; a read error may be behind it. This rearrangement joins TRBV30 to TRBJ2-3; either TRBD1 or TRBD2 may fit D (5 bases each). Germline V CDR1 and CDR2: GTSNPN, SVGIG (reference sequence). This CDR3 has 15 residues. CDR3 protein: CAGSVMAGYTDTQYF. CDR3 sequence (DNA): TGTGCCGGGAGTGTAATGGCAGGGTACACAGATACGCAGTATTTT.

J is TRBJ1-5 and V is TRBV7-9; 12 nucleotides agree with TRBD1. Trimming cost V 4 bases and J 5 bases; bases outside gene matches: 9. This CDR3 contains 17 residues. Germline-derived CDR1 and CDR2 are SEHNR and FQNEAQ (reference sequence). The CDR3 nucleotides read TGTGCCAGCAGCTCAGGTTCCCGGGACAGGGGGCATCAGCCCCAGCATTTT. Translation: CASSSGSRDRGHQPQHF.

The V gene is TRBV4-1, the J gene TRBJ1-2; D is possibly TRBD1 (5 bases). The CDR3 loop spans 15 amino acids. V dropped 3 bases and J dropped 0 bases, with 11 bases sitting between them. The germline V gene has CDR1 MGHRA and CDR2 YSYEKL. CDR3 sequence (DNA): TGCGCCAGCAGCCACCCTGGCAGGGCTAACTATGGCTACACCTTC. Its translation is CASSHPGRANYGYTF.

This chain links TRBV5-1 with TRBJ1-4, with no clear D. Trimming removed 0 bases from V and 0 bases from J, with 12 bases in between. The CDR3 consists of 17 residues. The V gene's germline CDR1 is SGHRS and CDR2 YFSETQ. In DNA form, the CDR3 reads TGCGCCAGCAGCTTGGCGTCTCGCGATGCAACTAATGAAAAACTGTTTTTT. It yields the protein CASSLASRDATNEKLFF.

The chain carries TRBV29-1 and TRBJ1-1; D might be TRBD1 (6 bases). This CDR3 has 16 residues. With 2 bases removed from V and 2 bases from J, the gap between germline ends came to 18 bases. Germline V gives CDR1 SQVTM, CDR2 ANQGSEA. CDR3 loop: CSVEPLRGGGNTEAFF. DNA for the CDR3: TGCAGCGTTGAACCCCTCCGGGGGGGCGGAAACACTGAAGCTTTCTTT.

The CDR3 region is CASRQERLNTEAFF. CDR3 bases: TGTGCCAGCAGACAGGAAAGATTGAACACTGAAGCTTTCTTT. The rearrangement uses TRBV7-2 and TRBJ1-1, with D maybe TRBD1 (5 bases). V was cut by 6 bases and J by 0 bases, with 11 bases left in between. The V gene's germline CDR1 is SGHTA and CDR2 FQGNSA. The CDR3 spans 14 residues.

The V call is TRBV5-6, the J call TRBJ2-7; 14 nucleotides agree with TRBD2. The germline V gene has CDR1 SGHDT and CDR2 YYEEEE. Trimming cost V 0 bases and J 2 bases; bases outside gene matches: 1. There are 16 residues in the CDR3. The CDR3 nucleotides read TGTGCCAGCAGCTTGGGACTAGCGGGAGGGCCCTACGAGCAGTACTTC. It translates to CASSLGLAGGPYEQYF.

The V call is TRBV5-1, the J call TRBJ1-5; D ambiguous. This CDR3 is 15 amino acids long. Germline CDR1 reads SGHRS; CDR2 reads YFSETQ. V was clipped by 6 bases and J by 3 bases, with 16 bases between them. The chain's CDR3 is CASTPTGVTNQPQHF. The CDR3 DNA is TGCGCCAGCACCCCGACCGGGGTCACCAATCAGCCCCAGCATTTT.

The chain couples TRBV28 to TRBJ2-3; 8 bases align to TRBD2. After removal of 4 bases from V and 4 bases from J, the junction contained 10 bases not matched to a gene. CDR1 is MDHEN and CDR2 is SYDVKM in the germline V gene. The CDR3 covers 16 residues. For the CDR3, the DNA is TGTGCCAGCAGTTCCCGTGGGGGACTAGTGGCAGATACGCAGTATTTT. As protein: CASSSRGGLVADTQYF.

V is TRBV4-3 and J is TRBJ1-5; perhaps TRBD1 as D (5 bases). V was clipped by 0 bases and J by 6 bases, with 12 bases between them. CDR3 length equals 15 residues. The germline gives CDR1 LGHNA, CDR2 YSLEER. The chain's CDR3 is CASSQELSRVQPQHF. The CDR3 region has the DNA TGCGCCAGCAGCCAAGAATTGAGCAGGGTTCAGCCCCAGCATTTT.

The J gene is TRBJ1-2, the V gene TRBV6-5; D may be TRBD1 (5 bases). Germline V gives CDR1 MNHEY, CDR2 SVGAGI. Deletions cut 3 bases from V and 2 bases from J, with 13 bases between. This CDR3 is 15 amino acids long. CDR3 nucleotide sequence: TGTGCCAGCAGTTATGCTCCGACAGAGAACTATGGCTACACCTTC. Residues: CASSYAPTENYGYTF.

The J gene is TRBJ1-5, the V gene TRBV30, with D hard to call. V was clipped by 0 bases and J by 1 base, with 16 bases between them. The length of the CDR3 is 17 residues. CDR1 and CDR2 (germline): GTSNPN, SVGIG (reference sequence). The DNA for the CDR3 is TGTGCCTGGAGTGTTGGGCAGTTTAGTACCAGCAATCAGCCCCAGCATTTT. It yields the protein CAWSVGQFSTSNQPQHF.

V is TRBV5-4 and J is TRBJ1-2; 9 positions match TRBD1. Germline CDR1 is SGHNT and CDR2 is YYREEE (reference sequence). Trimming at V came to 4 bases and at J to 5 bases, leaving 12 bases not matched to a gene. The CDR3 spans 16 residues. For the CDR3, the DNA is TGTGCCAGCAGCCCTTTCTACAGGGGGCAGGGGTATGGCTACACCTTC. Residues: CASSPFYRGQGYGYTF. Complete variable domain (other parts from reference TRBV5-4 and TRBJ1-2): ETGVTQSPTHLIKTRGQQVTLRCSSQSGHNTVSWYQQALGQGPQFIFQYYREEENGRGNFPPRFSGLQFPNYSSELNVNALELDDSALYLCASSPFYRGQGYGYTFGSGTRLTVV.

The chain couples TRBV29-1 to TRBJ2-5, with 8 bases fitting TRBD1. The CDR3 has 12 amino acids. From germline, CDR1 is SQVTM and CDR2 ANQGSEA. Trimming at V came to 6 bases and at J to 2 bases, leaving 2 bases not matched to a gene. The CDR3 protein is CSVGQGQETQYF. The CDR3 coding sequence is TGCAGCGTCGGACAGGGACAAGAGACCCAGTACTTC.

The chain links TRBV5-8 to TRBJ2-5, with TRBD1 matching 10 bases. The CDR3 sequence is 16 residues long. V lost 0 bases, J lost 1 base, and 3 bases stayed unmatched. Germline V lookup: CDR1 SGHTS, CDR2 YDEGEE. The CDR3 coding sequence is TGTGCCAGCAGCTTGGGCGACAGGGGGCCCCAAGAGACCCAGTACTTC. Amino acids: CASSLGDRGPQETQYF.

The chain recombines TRBV28 with TRBJ1-1, with D perhaps TRBD1 (6 bases). This CDR3 is 13 amino acids long. Per the germline V gene, CDR1 is MDHEN and CDR2 is SYDVKM. The V end lost 7 bases, the J end lost 4 bases, and 13 bases lay between the germline ends. CDR3 DNA: TGTGCCAGCATCCCCCCACAGGGCACTGAAGCTTTCTTT. As protein: CASIPPQGTEAFF.